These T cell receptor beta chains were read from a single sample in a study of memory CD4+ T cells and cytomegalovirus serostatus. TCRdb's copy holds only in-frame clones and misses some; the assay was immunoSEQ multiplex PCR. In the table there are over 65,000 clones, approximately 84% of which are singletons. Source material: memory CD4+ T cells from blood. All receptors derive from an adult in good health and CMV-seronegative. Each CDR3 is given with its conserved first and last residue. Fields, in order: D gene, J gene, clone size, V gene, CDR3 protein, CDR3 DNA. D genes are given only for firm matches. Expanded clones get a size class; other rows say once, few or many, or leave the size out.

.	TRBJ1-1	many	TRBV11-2	CASSLDGDRRAFF	TGTGCCAGCAGCTTAGATGGCGACAGAAGAGCTTTCTTT
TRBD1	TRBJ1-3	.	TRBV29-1	CSVSQDRAGNTIYF	TGCAGCGTGAGTCAGGACAGGGCTGGAAACACCATATATTTT
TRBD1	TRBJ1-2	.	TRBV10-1	CASSPGGNYGYTF	TGCGCCAGCAGTCCAGGGGGCAACTATGGCTACACCTTC
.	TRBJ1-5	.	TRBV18	CASSPGSATQPQHF	TGTGCCAGCTCACCGGGGTCCGCCACTCAGCCCCAGCATTTT
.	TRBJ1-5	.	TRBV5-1	CASSIGTGHQPQHF	TGCGCCAGCAGCATCGGGACGGGCCATCAGCCCCAGCATTTT
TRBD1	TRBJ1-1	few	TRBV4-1	CASSHRTGGRTEAFF	TGCGCCAGCAGCCATAGGACAGGGGGGCGGACTGAAGCTTTCTTT
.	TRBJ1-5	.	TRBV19	CASSPGSERAKPQHF	TGTGCCAGTAGTCCAGGCTCCGAGAGGGCGAAGCCCCAGCATTTT
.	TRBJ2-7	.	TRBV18	CASSPRAEQYF	TGTGCCAGCTCACCAAGGGCCGAGCAGTACTTC
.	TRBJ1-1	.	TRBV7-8	CASSLVAGNTEAFF	TGTGCCAGCAGCTTAGTAGCGGGGAACACTGAAGCTTTCTTT
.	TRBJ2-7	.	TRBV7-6	CASSFRQGGTYEQYF	TGTGCCAGCAGCTTTAGACAGGGAGGGACCTACGAGCAGTACTTC
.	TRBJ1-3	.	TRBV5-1	CASSLGHYSGNTIYF	TGCGCCAGCAGCTTGGGGCATTACTCTGGAAACACCATATATTTT
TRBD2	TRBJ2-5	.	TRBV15	CATSTGYSGGQETQYF	TGTGCCACCAGCACCGGTTACAGCGGGGGACAAGAGACCCAGTACTTC
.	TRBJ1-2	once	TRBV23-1	CASSQSEGRAGDGYTF	TGCGCCAGCAGTCAATCGGAAGGAAGGGCTGGAGATGGCTACACCTTC
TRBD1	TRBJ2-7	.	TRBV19	CASSLNRGYEQYF	TGTGCCAGTAGCCTTAACAGGGGCTACGAGCAGTACTTC
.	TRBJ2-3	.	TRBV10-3	CAIGRTSTDTQYF	TGTGCCATCGGCAGAACTAGCACAGATACGCAGTATTTT
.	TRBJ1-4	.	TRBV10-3	CAISEAGFPEKLFF	TGTGCCATCAGTGAGGCCGGGTTTCCTGAAAAACTGTTTTTT
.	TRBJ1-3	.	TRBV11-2	CASSPSQPGHRNTIYF	TGTGCCAGCAGCCCCTCTCAGCCGGGACACAGAAACACCATATATTTT
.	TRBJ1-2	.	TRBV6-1	CASSEVGPGRGYTF	TGTGCCAGCAGTGAAGTAGGGCCAGGCCGGGGCTACACCTTC
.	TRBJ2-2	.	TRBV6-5	CASSYWSANTGELFF	TGTGCCAGCAGTTACTGGTCAGCGAACACCGGGGAGCTGTTTTTT
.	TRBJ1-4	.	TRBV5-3	CARSLLVAVTNEKLFF	TGTGCCAGAAGCTTGTTAGTTGCGGTAACTAATGAAAAACTGTTTTTT
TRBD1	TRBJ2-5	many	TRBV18	CASSPGQGAETQYF	TGTGCCAGCTCACCGGGACAGGGGGCCGAGACCCAGTACTTC
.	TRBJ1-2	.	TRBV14	CASSLGRVGYTF	TGTGCCAGCAGCCTCGGGAGGGTAGGCTACACCTTC
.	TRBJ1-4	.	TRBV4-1	CASSQAYEKLFF	TGCGCCAGCAGCCAAGCCTATGAAAAACTGTTTTTT
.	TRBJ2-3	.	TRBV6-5	CASSYGGLANTQYF	TGTGCCAGCAGTTACGGGGGTCTAGCAAATACGCAGTATTTT
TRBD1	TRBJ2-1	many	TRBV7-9	CASSSDRTGREQFF	TGTGCCAGCAGCTCCGACCGGACAGGAAGGGAGCAGTTCTTC
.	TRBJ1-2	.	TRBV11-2	CASSLDNRAYGYTF	TGTGCCAGCAGCTTAGATAACAGGGCCTATGGCTACACCTTC
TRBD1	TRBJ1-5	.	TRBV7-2	CASRPQGARGNQPQHF	TGTGCCAGCAGGCCACAGGGGGCGCGAGGCAATCAGCCCCAGCATTTT
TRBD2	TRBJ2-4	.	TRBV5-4	CASSLGGVNIQYF	TGTGCCAGCAGCCTCGGGGGGGTAAACATTCAGTACTTC
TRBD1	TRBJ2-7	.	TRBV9	CASSEGQDTYEQYF	TGTGCCAGCAGCGAAGGACAGGACACCTACGAGCAGTACTTC
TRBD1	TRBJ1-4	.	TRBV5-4	CASSAGQASGWEKLFF	TGTGCCAGCAGCGCGGGACAGGCTAGCGGCTGGGAAAAACTGTTTTTT
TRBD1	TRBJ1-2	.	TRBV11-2	CASSLLGQGYGYTF	TGTGCCAGCAGCTTACTGGGACAGGGTTATGGCTACACCTTC
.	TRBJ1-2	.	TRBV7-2	CASSLNAPGLKGYGYTF	TGTGCCAGCAGCTTAAACGCTCCGGGATTGAAGGGCTATGGCTACACCTTC
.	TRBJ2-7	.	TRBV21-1	CASRTSGGSCTAYEQYF	TGTGCCAGCAGAACTAGCGGGGGTTCTTGTACCGCCTACGAGCAGTACTTC
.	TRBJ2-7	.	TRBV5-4	CASSLGGYERYF	TGTGCCAGCAGCTTGGGAGGGTACGAGCGGTACTTC
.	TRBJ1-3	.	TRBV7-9	CASRTTRRGNTIYF	TGTGCCAGCAGGACCACCAGGCGGGGAAACACCATATATTTT
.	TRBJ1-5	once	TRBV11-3	CASSFLTGFVKPQHF	TGTGCCAGCAGCTTCCTAACAGGGTTTGTAAAGCCCCAGCATTTT
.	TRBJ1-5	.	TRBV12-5	CASGTGQRSSQHF	TGTGCTAGTGGTACAGGACAGCGTTCTTCCCAGCATTTT
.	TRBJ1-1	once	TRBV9	CASSVNTNTEAFF	TGTGCCAGCAGCGTAAACACGAACACTGAAGCTTTCTTT
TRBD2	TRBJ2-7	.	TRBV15	CATSREASGGAVTYEQYF	TGTGCCACCAGCAGAGAGGCTAGCGGGGGGGCCGTTACCTACGAGCAGTACTTC
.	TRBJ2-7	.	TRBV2	CAGGGSSYEQYF	TGTGCGGGCGGTGGGAGCTCCTACGAGCAGTACTTC
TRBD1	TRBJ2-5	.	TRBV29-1	CSVGQAQETQYF	TGCAGCGTGGGACAGGCCCAAGAGACCCAGTACTTC
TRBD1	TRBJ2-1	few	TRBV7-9	CASSHGQGRFF	TGTGCCAGCAGCCACGGACAGGGCCGGTTCTTC
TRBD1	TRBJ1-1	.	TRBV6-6	CASSYSQGGAFF	TGTGCCAGCAGTTACTCGCAGGGGGGAGCTTTCTTT
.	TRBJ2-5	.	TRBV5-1	CASSLDQETQYF	TGCGCCAGCAGCTTGGATCAAGAGACCCAGTACTTC
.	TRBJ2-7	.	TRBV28	CASSAGIHEQYF	TGTGCCAGCAGTGCGGGGATCCACGAGCAGTACTTC
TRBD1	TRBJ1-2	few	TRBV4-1	CASSQAGSGQGRTNYGYTF	TGCGCCAGCAGCCAAGCGGGTTCGGGACAGGGCCGAACTAACTATGGCTACACCTTC
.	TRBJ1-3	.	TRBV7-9	CASSPSIVSGNTIYF	TGTGCCAGCAGCCCCTCCATAGTCTCTGGAAACACCATATATTTT
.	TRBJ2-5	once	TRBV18	CASAWSGTQYF	TGTGCCAGCGCATGGTCCGGGACCCAGTACTTC
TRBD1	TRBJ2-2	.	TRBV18	CASSPSMDRGRTGELFF	TGTGCCAGCTCGCCCAGTATGGACAGGGGTCGCACCGGGGAGCTGTTTTTT